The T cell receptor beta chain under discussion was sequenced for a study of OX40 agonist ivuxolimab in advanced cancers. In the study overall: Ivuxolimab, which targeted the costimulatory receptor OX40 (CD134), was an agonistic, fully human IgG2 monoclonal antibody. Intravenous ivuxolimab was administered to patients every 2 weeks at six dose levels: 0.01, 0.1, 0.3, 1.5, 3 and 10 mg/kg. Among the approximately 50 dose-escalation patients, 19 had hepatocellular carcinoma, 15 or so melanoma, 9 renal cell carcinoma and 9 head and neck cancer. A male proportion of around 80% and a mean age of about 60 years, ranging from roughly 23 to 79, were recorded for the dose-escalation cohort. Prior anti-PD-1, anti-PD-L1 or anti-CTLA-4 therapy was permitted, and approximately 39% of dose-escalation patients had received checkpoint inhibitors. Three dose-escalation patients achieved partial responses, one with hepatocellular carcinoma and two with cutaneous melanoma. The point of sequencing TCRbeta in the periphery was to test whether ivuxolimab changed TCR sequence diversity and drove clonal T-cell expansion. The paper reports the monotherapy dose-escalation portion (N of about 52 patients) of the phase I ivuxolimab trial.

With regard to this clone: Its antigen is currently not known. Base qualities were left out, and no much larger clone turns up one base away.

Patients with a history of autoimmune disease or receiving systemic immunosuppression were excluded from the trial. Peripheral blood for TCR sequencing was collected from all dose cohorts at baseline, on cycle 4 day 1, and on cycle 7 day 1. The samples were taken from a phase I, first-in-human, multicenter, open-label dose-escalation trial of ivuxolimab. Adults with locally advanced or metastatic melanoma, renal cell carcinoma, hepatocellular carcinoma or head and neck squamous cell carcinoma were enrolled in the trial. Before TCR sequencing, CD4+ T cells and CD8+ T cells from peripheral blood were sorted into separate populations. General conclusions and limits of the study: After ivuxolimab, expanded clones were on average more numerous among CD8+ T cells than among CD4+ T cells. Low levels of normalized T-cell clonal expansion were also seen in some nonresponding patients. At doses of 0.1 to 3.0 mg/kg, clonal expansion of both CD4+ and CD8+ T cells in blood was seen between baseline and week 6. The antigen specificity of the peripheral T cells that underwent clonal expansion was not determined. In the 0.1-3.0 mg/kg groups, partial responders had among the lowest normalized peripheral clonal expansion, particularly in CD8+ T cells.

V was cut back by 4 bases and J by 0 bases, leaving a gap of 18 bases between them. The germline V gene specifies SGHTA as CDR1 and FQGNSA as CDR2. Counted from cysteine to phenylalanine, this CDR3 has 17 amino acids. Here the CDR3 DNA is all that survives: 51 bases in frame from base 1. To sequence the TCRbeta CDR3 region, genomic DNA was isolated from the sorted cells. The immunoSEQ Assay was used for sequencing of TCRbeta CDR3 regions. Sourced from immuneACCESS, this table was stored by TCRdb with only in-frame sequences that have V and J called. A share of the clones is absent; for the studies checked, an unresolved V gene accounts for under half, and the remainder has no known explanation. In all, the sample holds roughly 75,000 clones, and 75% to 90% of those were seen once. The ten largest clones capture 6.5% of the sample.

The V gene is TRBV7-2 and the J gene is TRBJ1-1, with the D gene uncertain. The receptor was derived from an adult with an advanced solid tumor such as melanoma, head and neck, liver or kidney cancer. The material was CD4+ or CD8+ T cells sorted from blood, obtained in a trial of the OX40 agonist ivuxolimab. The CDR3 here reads CASSYRGPTAMNTEAFF. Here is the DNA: TGTGCCAGCAGCTACCGTGGCCCGACCGCCATGAACACTGAAGCTTTCTTT.